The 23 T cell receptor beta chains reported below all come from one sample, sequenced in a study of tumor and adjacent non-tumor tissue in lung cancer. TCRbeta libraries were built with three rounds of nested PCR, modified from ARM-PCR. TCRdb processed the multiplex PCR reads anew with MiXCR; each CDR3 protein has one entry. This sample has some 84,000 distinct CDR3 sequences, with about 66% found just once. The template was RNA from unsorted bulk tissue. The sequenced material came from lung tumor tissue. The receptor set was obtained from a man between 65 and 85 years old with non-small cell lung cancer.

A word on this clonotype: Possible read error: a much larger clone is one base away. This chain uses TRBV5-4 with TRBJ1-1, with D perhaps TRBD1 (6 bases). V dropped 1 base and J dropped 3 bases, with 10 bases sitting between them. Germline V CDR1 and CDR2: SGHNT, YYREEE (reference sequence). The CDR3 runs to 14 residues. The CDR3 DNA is TGTGCCAGCAGCTTGCGGGGGGCGGACACTGAAGCTTTCTTT. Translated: CASSLRGADTEAFF.

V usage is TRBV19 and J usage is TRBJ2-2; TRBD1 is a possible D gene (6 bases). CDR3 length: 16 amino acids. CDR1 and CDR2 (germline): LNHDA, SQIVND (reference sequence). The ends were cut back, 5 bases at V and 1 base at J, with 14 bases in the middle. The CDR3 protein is CASSANRARNTGELFF. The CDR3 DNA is TGTGCCAGTAGTGCAAACAGGGCTCGGAACACCGGGGAGCTGTTTTTT.

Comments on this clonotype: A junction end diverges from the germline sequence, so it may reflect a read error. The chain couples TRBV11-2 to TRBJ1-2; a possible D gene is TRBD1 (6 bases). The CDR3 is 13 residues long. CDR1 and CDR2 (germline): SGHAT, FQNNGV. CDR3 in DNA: TGTGCCAGCAGCCGGACAGTTCGCGAGGGTTACGCCTTC. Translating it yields CASSRTVREGYAF.

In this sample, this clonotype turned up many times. The CDR3 bases are TGTGCCAGCAGTGTCGGGCAGTTTTTTAGCACCGGGGAGCTGTTTTTT. Its translation is CASSVGQFFSTGELFF. The gene calls are TRBV6-1 and TRBJ2-2, with unresolved D. Trimming stripped 4 bases from V and 4 bases from J, with 16 bases between. The CDR3 has 16 amino acids. The germline V gene has CDR1 MNHNS and CDR2 SASEGT.

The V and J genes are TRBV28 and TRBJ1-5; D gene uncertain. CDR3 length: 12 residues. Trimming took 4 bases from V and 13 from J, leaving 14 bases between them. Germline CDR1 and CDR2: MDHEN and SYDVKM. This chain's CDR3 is CASSYLSQSQHF. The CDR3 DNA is TGTGCCAGCAGTTATCTGAGTCAGAGTCAGCATTTT.

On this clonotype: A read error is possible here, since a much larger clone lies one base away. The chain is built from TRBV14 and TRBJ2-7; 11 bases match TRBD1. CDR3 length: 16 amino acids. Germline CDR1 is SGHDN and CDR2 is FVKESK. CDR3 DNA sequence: TGTGCCGGCAGCCCCCCCCGAGGACAGGGGGCATACGAGCAGTACTTC. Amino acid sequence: CAGSPPRGQGAYEQYF.

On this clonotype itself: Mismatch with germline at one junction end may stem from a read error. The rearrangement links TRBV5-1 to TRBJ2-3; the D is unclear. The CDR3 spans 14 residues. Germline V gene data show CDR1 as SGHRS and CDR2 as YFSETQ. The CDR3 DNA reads TGCACCAGCAGCTCGATCACCACCAGAGATACGAAGTATTTT. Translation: CTSSSITTRDTKYF.

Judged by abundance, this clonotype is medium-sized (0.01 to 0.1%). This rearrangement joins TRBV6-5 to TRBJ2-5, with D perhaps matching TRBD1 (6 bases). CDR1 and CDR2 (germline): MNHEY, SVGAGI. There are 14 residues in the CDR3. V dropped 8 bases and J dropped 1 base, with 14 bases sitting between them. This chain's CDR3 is CASRPQDSQETQYF. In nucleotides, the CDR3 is TGTGCCAGCCGGCCCCAGGACAGCCAAGAGACCCAGTACTTC.

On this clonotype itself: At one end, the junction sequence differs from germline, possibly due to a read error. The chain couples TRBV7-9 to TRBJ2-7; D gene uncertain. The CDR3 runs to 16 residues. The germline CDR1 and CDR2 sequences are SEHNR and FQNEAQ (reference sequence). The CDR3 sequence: CVSSSSGPPLGYEQYF. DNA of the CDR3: TGTGTCAGCAGCTCAAGTGGCCCCCCCTTAGGCTACGAGCAGTACTTC.

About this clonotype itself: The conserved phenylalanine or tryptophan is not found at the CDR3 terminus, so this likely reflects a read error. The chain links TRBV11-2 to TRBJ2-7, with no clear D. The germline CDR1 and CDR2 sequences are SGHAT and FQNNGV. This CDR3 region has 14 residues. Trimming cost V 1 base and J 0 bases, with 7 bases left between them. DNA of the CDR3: TGTGCCAGCAGCTTAGCAACCGGCTCCTACGAGCAGTACCTC. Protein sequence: CASSLATGSYEQYL.

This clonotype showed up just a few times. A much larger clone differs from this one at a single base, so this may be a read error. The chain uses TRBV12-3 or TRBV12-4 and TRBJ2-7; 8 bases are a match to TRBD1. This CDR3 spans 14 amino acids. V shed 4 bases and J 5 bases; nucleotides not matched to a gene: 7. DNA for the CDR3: TGTGCCAGCAGTTCGCAGGGGGCGAGGCACGAGCAGTACTTC. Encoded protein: CASSSQGARHEQYF.

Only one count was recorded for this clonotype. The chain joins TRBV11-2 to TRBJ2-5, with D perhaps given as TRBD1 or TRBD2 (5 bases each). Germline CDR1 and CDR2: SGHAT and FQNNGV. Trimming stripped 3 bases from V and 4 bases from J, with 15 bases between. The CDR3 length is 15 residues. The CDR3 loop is CASSFLAGARETQYF. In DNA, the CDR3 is TGTGCCAGCAGCTTTCTAGCTGGGGCGCGAGAGACCCAGTACTTC.

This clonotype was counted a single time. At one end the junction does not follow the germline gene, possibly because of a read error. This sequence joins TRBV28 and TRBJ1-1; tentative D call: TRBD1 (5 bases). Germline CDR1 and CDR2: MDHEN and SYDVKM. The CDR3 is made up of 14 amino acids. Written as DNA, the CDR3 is TGTGCCAGCAGTATAACGACCAGGGTTCGGAAACCAACTTTT. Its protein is CASSITTRVRKPTF.

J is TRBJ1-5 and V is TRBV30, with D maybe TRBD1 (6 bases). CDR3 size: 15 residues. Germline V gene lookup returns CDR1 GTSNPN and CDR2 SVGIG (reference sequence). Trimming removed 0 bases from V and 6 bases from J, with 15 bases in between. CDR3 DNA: TGTGCCTGGAGTGTACACAGGGAGAGGGGTCAGCCCCAGCATTTT. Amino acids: CAWSVHRERGQPQHF.

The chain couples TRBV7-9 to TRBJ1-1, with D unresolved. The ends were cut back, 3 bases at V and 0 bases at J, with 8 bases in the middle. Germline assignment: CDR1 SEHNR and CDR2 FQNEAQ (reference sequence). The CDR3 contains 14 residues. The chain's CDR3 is CASSFGQVNTEAFF. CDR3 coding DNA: TGTGCCAGCAGCTTCGGTCAGGTGAACACTGAAGCTTTCTTT.

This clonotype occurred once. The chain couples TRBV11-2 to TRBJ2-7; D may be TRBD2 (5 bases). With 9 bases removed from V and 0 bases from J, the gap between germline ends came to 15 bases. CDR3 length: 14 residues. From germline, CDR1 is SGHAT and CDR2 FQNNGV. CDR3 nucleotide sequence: TGTGCCAGTAGCGTAGTTCCCAGCTCCTACGAGCAGTACTTC. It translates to CASSVVPSSYEQYF.

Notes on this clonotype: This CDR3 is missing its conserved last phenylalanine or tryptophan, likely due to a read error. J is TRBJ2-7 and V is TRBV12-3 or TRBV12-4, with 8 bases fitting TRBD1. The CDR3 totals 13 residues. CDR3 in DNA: TGTGCCAGCTGTTTGAGACAGGGGAACGAGCAGTACATC. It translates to CASCLRQGNEQYI.

The CDR3 DNA is TGTGCCAGCAGTAACGCCGGCACTAGCGGTCCGAGGGAGCAGTACTTC. Encoded protein: CASSNAGTSGPREQYF. The chain is built from TRBV11-2 and TRBJ2-7; 8 bases line up with TRBD2. The CDR3 is made up of 16 amino acids. In germline, CDR1 is SGHAT, CDR2 FQNNGV. V lost 6 bases, J lost 7 bases, and 17 bases stayed unmatched.

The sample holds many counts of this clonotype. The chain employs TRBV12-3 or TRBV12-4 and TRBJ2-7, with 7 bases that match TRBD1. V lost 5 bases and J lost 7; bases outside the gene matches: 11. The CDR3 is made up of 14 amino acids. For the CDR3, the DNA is TGTGCCAGCAGTGGAACCCACAGGGGACGGGAGCAGTACTTC. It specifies CASSGTHRGREQYF.

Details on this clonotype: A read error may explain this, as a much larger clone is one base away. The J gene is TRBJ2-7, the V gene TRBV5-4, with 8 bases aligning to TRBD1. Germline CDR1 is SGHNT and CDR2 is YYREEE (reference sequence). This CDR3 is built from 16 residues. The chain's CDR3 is CASSSKKGQGVNEQCF. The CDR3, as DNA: TGTGCCAGCAGCTCAAAGAAAGGACAGGGTGTCAACGAGCAGTGCTTC.

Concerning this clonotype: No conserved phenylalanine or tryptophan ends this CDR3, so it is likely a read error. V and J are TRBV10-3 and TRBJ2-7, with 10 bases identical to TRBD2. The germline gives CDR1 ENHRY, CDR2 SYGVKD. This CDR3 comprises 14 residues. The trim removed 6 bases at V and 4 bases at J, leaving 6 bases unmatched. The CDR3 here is CAISQLAGLYEQYS. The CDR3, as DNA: TGTGCCATCAGCCAACTAGCGGGACTATACGAGCAGTACTCC.

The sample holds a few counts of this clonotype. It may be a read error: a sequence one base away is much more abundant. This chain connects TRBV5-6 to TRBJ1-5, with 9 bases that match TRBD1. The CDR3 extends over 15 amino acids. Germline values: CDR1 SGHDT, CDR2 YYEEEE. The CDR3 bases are TGTGTCAGCAGCCGGACAGGGGCCGGCAATCAGCCCCAGCATTTT. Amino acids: CVSSRTGAGNQPQHF.

The CDR3 reads CASYRRGGTDTQYF. The CDR3 DNA follows: TGTGCCAGTTACCGGCGGGGTGGCACAGATACGCAGTATTTT. The chain employs TRBV28 and TRBJ2-3; perhaps TRBD2 as D (6 bases). Germline V gene sequence: CDR1 MDHEN, CDR2 SYDVKM. The CDR3 sequence is 14 residues long. Trimming left V 9 bases short and J 1 base short, with 14 bases between.